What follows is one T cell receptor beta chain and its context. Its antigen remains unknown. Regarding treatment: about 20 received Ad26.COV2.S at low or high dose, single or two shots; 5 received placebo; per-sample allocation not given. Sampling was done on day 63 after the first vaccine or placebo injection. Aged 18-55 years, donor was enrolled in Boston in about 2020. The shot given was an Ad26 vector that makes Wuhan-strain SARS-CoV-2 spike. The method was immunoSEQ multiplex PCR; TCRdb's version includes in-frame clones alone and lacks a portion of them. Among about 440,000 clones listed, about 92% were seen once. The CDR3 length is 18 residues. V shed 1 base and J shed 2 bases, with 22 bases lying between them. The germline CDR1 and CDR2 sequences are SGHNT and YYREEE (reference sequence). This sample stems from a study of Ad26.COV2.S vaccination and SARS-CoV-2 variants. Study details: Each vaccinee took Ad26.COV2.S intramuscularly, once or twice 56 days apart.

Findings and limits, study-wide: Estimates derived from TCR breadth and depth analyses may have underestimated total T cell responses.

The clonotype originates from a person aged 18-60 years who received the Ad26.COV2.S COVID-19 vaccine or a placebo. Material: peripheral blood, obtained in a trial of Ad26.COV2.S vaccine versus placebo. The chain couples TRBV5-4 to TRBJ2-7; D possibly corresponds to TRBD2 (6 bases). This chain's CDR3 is CASSLLGVSGHRTYEQYF. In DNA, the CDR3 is TGTGCCAGCAGCTTGTTGGGGGTTAGCGGACACCGAACCTACGAGCAGTACTTC. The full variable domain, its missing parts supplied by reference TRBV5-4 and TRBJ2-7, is ETGVTQSPTHLIKTRGQQVTLRCSSQSGHNTVSWYQQALGQGPQFIFQYYREEENGRGNFPPRFSGLQFPNYSSELNVNALELDDSALYLCASSLLGVSGHRTYEQYFGPGTRLTVT.